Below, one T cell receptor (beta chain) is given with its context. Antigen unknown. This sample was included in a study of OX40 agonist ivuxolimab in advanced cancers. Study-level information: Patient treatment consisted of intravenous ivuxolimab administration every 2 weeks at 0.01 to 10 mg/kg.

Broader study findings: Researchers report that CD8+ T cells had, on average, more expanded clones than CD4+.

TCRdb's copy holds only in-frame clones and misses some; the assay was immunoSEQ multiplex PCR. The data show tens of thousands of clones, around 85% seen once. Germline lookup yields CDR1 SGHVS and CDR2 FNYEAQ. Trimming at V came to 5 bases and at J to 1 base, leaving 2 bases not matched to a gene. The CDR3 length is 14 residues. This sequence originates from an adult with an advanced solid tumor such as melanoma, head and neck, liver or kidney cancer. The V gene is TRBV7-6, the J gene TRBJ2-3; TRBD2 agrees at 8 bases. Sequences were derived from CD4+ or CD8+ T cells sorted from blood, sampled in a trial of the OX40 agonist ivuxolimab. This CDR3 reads CASSQLAGTDTQYF. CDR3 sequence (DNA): TGTGCCAGCAGCCAACTAGCGGGCACAGATACGCAGTATTTT.